A single sample gave rise to the 18 T cell receptor beta chains below, sequenced in a study of identical twins. MiXCR was run by TCRdb on the 5' RACE reads, yielding one entry per CDR3 protein. The table lists 500,000 to 600,000 distinct CDR3 sequences, approximately 22% of them singletons, with about 0.91% in the top ten. The data were also submitted as part of a second study, on T cells expressing NK-cell markers.

The material sequenced was CD4+ T cells sorted from blood. These receptors were taken from a woman in her late teens or twenties in good health.

This rearrangement joins TRBV6-1 to TRBJ2-7; weak D call: TRBD1 (6 bases). This CDR3 contains 15 residues. Germline CDR1 reads MNHNS; CDR2 reads SASEGT. Trimming cost V 6 bases and J 6 bases, with 21 bases left between them. CDR3 bases: TGTGCCAGCAGGAGGAGCCGGGACACGTTCGGCGAGCAGTACTTC. Translation gives CASRRSRDTFGEQYF.

The chain has TRBV6-5 and TRBJ2-7; possible D gene TRBD2, 6 bases. The CDR3 sequence is 16 residues long. The germline V gene encodes CDR1 MNHEY and CDR2 SVGAGI. Trimming took 0 bases from V and 3 from J, leaving 15 bases between them. CDR3 sequence: CASSYSASRGNYEQYF. CDR3 sequence (DNA): TGTGCCAGCAGTTACTCCGCCAGCCGGGGGAACTACGAGCAGTACTTC.

This rearrangement joins TRBV5-1 to TRBJ2-3, with 14 bases lining up with TRBD2. Germline CDR1 and CDR2: SGHRS and YFSETQ. V lost 3 bases to trimming and J lost 4 bases; unmatched junction nucleotides: 4. The CDR3 runs to 16 residues. CDR3 residues: CASSSGTSGSSDTQYF. CDR3 sequence (DNA): TGCGCCAGCAGCTCCGGGACTAGCGGGAGTTCAGATACGCAGTATTTT. Looking up the rest from reference TRBV5-1 and TRBJ2-3 gives the full variable domain: KAGVTQTPRYLIKTRGQQVTLSCSPISGHRSVSWYQQTPGQGLQFLFEYFSETQRNKGNFPGRFSGRQFSNSRSEMNVSTLELGDSALYLCASSSGTSGSSDTQYFGPGTRLTVL.

This clonotype was seen only a few times. The gene calls are TRBV18 and TRBJ2-7; no clear D. Trimming stripped 4 bases from V and 1 base from J, with 11 bases between. The germline CDR1 and CDR2 sequences are KGHSH and LQKENI. CDR3 length equals 14 residues. In DNA, the CDR3 is TGTGCCAGCTCACTCCTCCGCAGTTCCTACGAGCAGTACTTC. This gives the protein CASSLLRSSYEQYF.

This clonotype was counted only a few times. The CDR3 nucleotides are TGTGCCAGCAGTTGGTTACTGGGAGGGGGGTATAGCAATCAGCCCCAGCATTTT. Translation gives CASSWLLGGGYSNQPQHF. V usage is TRBV12-3 or TRBV12-4 and J usage is TRBJ1-5; possibly TRBD1 for D (6 bases). The CDR3 consists of 18 residues. V was trimmed by 4 bases and J by 0 bases, leaving 19 bases between them.

This CDR3 is CASSQEGSGRGELFF. CDR3 DNA sequence: TGCGCCAGCAGCCAAGAGGGGAGCGGTAGGGGGGAGCTGTTTTTT. The rearrangement uses TRBV4-3 and TRBJ2-2, with D possibly being TRBD2 (5 bases). Germline loops: CDR1 LGHNA, CDR2 YSLEER. The CDR3 spans 15 residues. The germline V and J ends were trimmed by 0 bases and 8 bases, with 13 bases remaining between them.

This clonotype was counted only a few times. This rearrangement joins TRBV6-2 or TRBV6-3 to TRBJ2-5; the D is unclear. Germline CDR1 reads MNHEY; CDR2 reads SVGEGT. Between the trimmed V and J ends, which lost 6 bases and 9 bases, there was a span of 11 bases. This CDR3 has 11 residues. The DNA of the CDR3 is TGTGCCAGCAGCCCGTCTGGGGCCCAGTACTTC. It translates to CASSPSGAQYF.

The chain carries TRBV6-4 and TRBJ1-2; D gene uncertain. Deletions cut 0 bases from V and 8 bases from J, with 16 bases between. The CDR3 contains 15 residues. The germline CDR1 and CDR2 sequences are MRHNA and SNTAGT. CDR3 bases: TGTGCCAGCAGTGACTCGATGAACTCCTTCGGAGGCTACACCTTC. This gives the protein CASSDSMNSFGGYTF.

For the CDR3, the DNA is TGCAGTGCTAAGGGACTAGCTGGAGGAGATACGCAGTATTTT. Its translation is CSAKGLAGGDTQYF. The rearrangement joins TRBV20-1 to TRBJ2-3; 9 bases map to TRBD2. Germline values: CDR1 DFQATT, CDR2 SNEGSKA (reference sequence). With 4 bases clipped from V and 5 bases from J, the junction kept 7 bases outside the gene matches. The CDR3 contains 14 residues.

The table lists this clonotype with a few counts. This chain links TRBV6-1 with TRBJ1-5; no firm D call. V was cut by 8 bases and J by 11 bases, with 22 bases left in between. The germline gives CDR1 MNHNS, CDR2 SASEGT. CDR3 size: 14 residues. The CDR3 here is CASLTPQMEQTQHF. DNA of the CDR3: TGTGCCAGCCTGACCCCACAGATGGAACAGACCCAGCATTTT.

The V gene is TRBV20-1, the J gene TRBJ1-2, with unresolved D. Germline CDR1 reads DFQATT; CDR2 reads SNEGSKA (reference sequence). Trimming took 5 bases from V and 2 from J, leaving 9 bases between them. This CDR3 has 12 amino acids. This CDR3 is CSASRMNYGYTF. DNA of the CDR3: TGCAGTGCTTCGCGAATGAACTATGGCTACACCTTC.

J is TRBJ1-1 and V is TRBV9; D uncertain. CDR1 and CDR2 (germline): SGDLS, YYNGEE. Trimming shortened V by 0 bases and J by 6 bases, and 12 bases separated the two germline ends. The CDR3 is made up of 14 amino acids. The CDR3, as DNA: TGTGCCAGCAGCGTAGCCCAAGACGGGGCTGAAGCTTTCTTT. It is translated as CASSVAQDGAEAFF.

The rearrangement uses TRBV6-1 and TRBJ2-7, with D unclear. Germline V CDR1 and CDR2: MNHNS, SASEGT. There are 16 residues in the CDR3. Trimming took off 5 bases at V and 0 bases at J, with 17 bases between the two ends. For the CDR3, the DNA is TGTGCCAGCAGTCGTCCTAGTGCCTATTACTCCTACGAGCAGTACTTC. Protein: CASSRPSAYYSYEQYF.

Only a few counts were recorded for this clonotype. The chain recombines TRBV29-1 with TRBJ2-4; D is unresolved. From germline, CDR1 is SQVTM and CDR2 ANQGSEA. V was trimmed by 6 bases and J by 0 bases, leaving 6 bases between them. The length of the CDR3 is 12 residues. DNA of the CDR3: TGCAGCGTCAAGTTAGCCAAAAACATTCAGTACTTC. Translating gives CSVKLAKNIQYF.

This clonotype has a handful of counts. The V gene is TRBV7-2, the J gene TRBJ2-7, with TRBD2 matching over 15 bases. V gave up 6 bases and J gave up 3 bases; unmatched junction bases: 3. The CDR3 extends over 15 amino acids. Germline CDR1 is SGHTA and CDR2 is FQGNSA. The DNA for the CDR3 is TGTGCCAGCAGTCAGGGACTAGCGGGAGGCTACGAGCAGTACTTC. It is translated as CASSQGLAGGYEQYF.

This clonotype was detected a few times. The chain joins TRBV12-3 or TRBV12-4 to TRBJ2-4, with D possibly being TRBD1 (6 bases). Trimming shortened V by 5 bases and J by 6 bases, and 14 bases separated the two germline ends. The length of the CDR3 is 14 residues. CDR3 amino acids: CASSPGHWVNIQYF. Here the CDR3 DNA reads TGTGCCAGCAGTCCGGGACATTGGGTAAACATTCAGTACTTC.

In its sample, this clonotype was seen many times. The chain uses TRBV5-1 and TRBJ1-1; TRBD1 is a possible D gene (6 bases). V was cut by 3 bases and J by 6 bases, with 15 bases left in between. Germline V gene sequence: CDR1 SGHRS, CDR2 YFSETQ. CDR3 length equals 14 residues. The CDR3 here is CASSSTGTGAEAFF. CDR3 in DNA: TGCGCCAGCAGCTCGACAGGTACTGGCGCTGAAGCTTTCTTT.

This chain joins TRBV6-1 and TRBJ1-1, with D unresolved. This CDR3 has 14 amino acids. V was trimmed by 7 bases and J by 6 bases, leaving 18 bases between them. CDR1 is MNHNS, CDR2 SASEGT, per germline. CDR3 sequence: CASTLTWAAPEAFF. The DNA of the CDR3 is TGTGCCAGCACCCTCACGTGGGCTGCGCCTGAAGCTTTCTTT.